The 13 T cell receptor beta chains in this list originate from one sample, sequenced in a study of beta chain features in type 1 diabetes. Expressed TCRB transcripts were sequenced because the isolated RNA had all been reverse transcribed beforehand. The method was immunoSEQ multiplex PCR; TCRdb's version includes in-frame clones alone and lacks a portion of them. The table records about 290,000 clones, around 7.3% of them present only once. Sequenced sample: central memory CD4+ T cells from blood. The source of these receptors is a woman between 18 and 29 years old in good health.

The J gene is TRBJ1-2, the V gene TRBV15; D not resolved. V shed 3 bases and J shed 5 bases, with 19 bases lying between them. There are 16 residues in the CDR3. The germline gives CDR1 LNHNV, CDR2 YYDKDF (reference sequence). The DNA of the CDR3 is TGTGCCACCAGCAGTGGGATAGGGCCCCGTGGGTATGGCTACACCTTC. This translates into CATSSGIGPRGYGYTF.

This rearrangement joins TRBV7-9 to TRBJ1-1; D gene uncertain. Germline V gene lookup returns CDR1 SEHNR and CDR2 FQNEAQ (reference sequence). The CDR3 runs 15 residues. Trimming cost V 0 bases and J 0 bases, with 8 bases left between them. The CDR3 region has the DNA TGTGCCAGCAGCTTAGCGGGGATGGTGAACACTGAAGCTTTCTTT. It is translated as CASSLAGMVNTEAFF.

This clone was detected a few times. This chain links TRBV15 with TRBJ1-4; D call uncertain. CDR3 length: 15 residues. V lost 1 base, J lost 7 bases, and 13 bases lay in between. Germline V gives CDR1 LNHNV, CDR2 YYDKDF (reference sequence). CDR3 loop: CATSRVARSGEKLFF. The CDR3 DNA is TGTGCCACCAGCAGAGTCGCTCGAAGTGGTGAAAAACTGTTTTTT.

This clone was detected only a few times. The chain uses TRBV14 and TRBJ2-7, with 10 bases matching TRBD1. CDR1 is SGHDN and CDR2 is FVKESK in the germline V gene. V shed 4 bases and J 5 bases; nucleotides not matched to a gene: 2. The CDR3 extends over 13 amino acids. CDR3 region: CASSRDRGDEQYF. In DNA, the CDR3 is TGTGCCAGCAGCCGGGACAGGGGCGACGAGCAGTACTTC.

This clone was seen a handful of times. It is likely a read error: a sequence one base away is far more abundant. CDR3 in DNA: TGTGCCGGGAGGCTCGGGACTAGCGGCGGCCGGCGGAATGAGCAGTTCTTC. It is translated as CAGRLGTSGGRRNEQFF. The genes are TRBV30 and TRBJ2-1; TRBD2 aligns across 11 bases. This CDR3 has 17 residues. Germline V lookup: CDR1 GTSNPN, CDR2 SVGIG (reference sequence).

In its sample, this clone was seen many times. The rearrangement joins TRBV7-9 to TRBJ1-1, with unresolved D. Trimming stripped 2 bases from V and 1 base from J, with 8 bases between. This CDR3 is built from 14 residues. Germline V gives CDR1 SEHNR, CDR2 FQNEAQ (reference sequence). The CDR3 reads CASSLQSGNTEAFF. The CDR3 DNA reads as TGTGCCAGCAGCTTACAGTCCGGGAACACTGAAGCTTTCTTT.

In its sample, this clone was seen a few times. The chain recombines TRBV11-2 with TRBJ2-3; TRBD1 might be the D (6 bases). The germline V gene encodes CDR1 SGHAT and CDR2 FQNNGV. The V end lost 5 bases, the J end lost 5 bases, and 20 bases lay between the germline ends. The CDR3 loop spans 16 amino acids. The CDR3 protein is CASSRPSGQGGDTQYF. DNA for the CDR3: TGTGCCAGCAGCCGTCCATCGGGACAAGGTGGAGATACGCAGTATTTT. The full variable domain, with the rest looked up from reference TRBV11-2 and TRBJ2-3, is EAGVAQSPRYKIIEKRQSVAFWCNPISGHATLYWYQQILGQGPKLLIQFQNNGVVDDSQLPKDRFSAERLKGVDSTLKIQPAKLEDSAVYLCASSRPSGQGGDTQYFGPGTRLTVL.

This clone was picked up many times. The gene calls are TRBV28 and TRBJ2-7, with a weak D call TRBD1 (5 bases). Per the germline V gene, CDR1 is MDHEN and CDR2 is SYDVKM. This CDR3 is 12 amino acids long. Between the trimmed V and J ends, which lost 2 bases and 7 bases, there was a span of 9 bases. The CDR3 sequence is CASSLQGREQYV. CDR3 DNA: TGTGCCAGCAGTTTACAGGGTCGGGAGCAGTACGTC.

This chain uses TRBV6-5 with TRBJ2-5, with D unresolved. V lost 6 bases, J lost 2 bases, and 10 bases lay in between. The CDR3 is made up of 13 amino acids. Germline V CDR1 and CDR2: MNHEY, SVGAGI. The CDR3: CASRLDGQETQYF. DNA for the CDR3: TGTGCCAGCAGATTGGACGGACAAGAGACCCAGTACTTC.

CDR3 in amino acids: CASSLSAVAQETQYF. The CDR3 DNA reads TGTGCCAGCAGCCTTTCGGCGGTGGCCCAAGAGACCCAGTACTTC. The chain is built from TRBV5-4 and TRBJ2-5; D is unclear. Germline loops: CDR1 SGHNT, CDR2 YYREEE (reference sequence). The CDR3 covers 15 residues. Trimming took 4 bases from V and 1 from J, leaving 14 bases between them.

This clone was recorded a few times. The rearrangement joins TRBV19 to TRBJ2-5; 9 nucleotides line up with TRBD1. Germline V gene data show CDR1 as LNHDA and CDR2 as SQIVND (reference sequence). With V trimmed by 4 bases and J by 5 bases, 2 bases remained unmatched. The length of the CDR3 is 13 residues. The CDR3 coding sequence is TGTGCCAGTAGTAAAGACAGGGGGGAGACCCAGTACTTC. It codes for CASSKDRGETQYF.

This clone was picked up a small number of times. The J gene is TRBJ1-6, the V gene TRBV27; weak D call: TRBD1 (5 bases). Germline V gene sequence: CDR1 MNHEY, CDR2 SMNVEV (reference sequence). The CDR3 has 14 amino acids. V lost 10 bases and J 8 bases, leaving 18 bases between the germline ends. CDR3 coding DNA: TGTGCCACCTCTTTGGAGGGGTTATATTCACCCCTCCACTTT. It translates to CATSLEGLYSPLHF.

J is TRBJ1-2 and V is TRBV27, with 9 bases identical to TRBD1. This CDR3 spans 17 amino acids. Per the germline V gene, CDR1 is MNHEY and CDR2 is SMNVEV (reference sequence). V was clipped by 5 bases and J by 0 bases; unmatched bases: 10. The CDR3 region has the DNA TGTGCCAGCAGTCTTTACCCGGGACAGGGCGCTAACTATGGCTACACCTTC. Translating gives CASSLYPGQGANYGYTF.